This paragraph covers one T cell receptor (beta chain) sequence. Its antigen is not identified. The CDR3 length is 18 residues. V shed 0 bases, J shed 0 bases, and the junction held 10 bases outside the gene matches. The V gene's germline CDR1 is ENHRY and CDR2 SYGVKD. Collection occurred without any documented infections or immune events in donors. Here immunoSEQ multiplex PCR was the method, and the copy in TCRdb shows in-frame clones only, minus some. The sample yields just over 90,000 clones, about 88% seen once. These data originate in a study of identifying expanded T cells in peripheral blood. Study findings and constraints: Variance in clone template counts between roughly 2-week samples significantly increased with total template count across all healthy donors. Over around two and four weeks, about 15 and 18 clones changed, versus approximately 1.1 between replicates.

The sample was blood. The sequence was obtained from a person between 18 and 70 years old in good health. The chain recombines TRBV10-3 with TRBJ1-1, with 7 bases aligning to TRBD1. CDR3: CAISESTGSGGMNTEAFF. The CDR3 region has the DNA TGTGCCATCAGTGAGTCGACTGGCTCAGGGGGTATGAACACTGAAGCTTTCTTT.